These 27 T cell receptor beta chains came from one sample sequenced in a study of T cell responses to AZD1222 COVID-19 vaccine. Method: immunoSEQ multiplex PCR; TCRdb's copy keeps in-frame clones and lacks some. This table has around 99,000 clones, about nine tenths appearing once. The sample consisted of peripheral blood, taken on day 0 of AZD1222 vaccination. The receptors were sampled from an adult in good health.

The rearrangement uses TRBV19 and TRBJ2-1, with TRBD2 matching 8 bases. With V trimmed by 9 bases and J by 6 bases, 10 bases remained unmatched. Germline V gene data show CDR1 as LNHDA and CDR2 as SQIVND (reference sequence). This CDR3 spans 14 amino acids. The CDR3 is CASLGLAKGNEQFF. In nucleotides, the CDR3 is TGTGCCAGCCTCGGACTAGCAAAGGGCAATGAGCAGTTCTTC.

This clone was seen at least ten times. V usage is TRBV10-3 and J usage is TRBJ2-2; 8 nucleotides align to TRBD1. V was clipped by 2 bases and J by 5 bases; unmatched bases: 7. Germline assignment: CDR1 ENHRY and CDR2 SYGVKD. The CDR3 length is 16 residues. The CDR3 DNA reads TGTGCCATCAGTGAGAGGGCACAGGGGGAGACCGGGGAGCTGTTTTTT. Amino acids: CAISERAQGETGELFF.

The chain carries TRBV6-2 or TRBV6-3 and TRBJ2-5; 12 nucleotides align to TRBD2. This CDR3 is built from 16 residues. Per the germline V gene, CDR1 is MNHEY and CDR2 is SVGEGT. V lost 4 bases and J lost 5; bases outside the gene matches: 8. CDR3 residues: CASSSGRTSGKETQYF. The CDR3 DNA is TGTGCCAGCAGTTCCGGTAGGACTAGCGGGAAGGAGACCCAGTACTTC.

The chain combines TRBV27 with TRBJ1-5; 7 bases are a match to TRBD1. The length of the CDR3 is 15 residues. Germline CDR1 is MNHEY and CDR2 is SMNVEV (reference sequence). After removal of 7 bases from V and 7 bases from J, the junction contained 13 bases not matched to a gene. The CDR3 reads CASKVRGGAEQPQHF. The CDR3, as DNA: TGTGCCAGCAAGGTAAGAGGGGGCGCAGAACAGCCCCAGCATTTT.

The chain has TRBV24-1 and TRBJ2-7, with 8 bases identical to TRBD2. Germline V gives CDR1 KGHDR, CDR2 SFDVKD. The V gene end was trimmed by 1 base and the J gene end by 3 bases; junction bases not matched to a gene: 7. This CDR3 contains 16 residues. The CDR3 loop is CATSDFRTSLRYEQYF. The DNA of the CDR3 is TGTGCCACCAGTGATTTCAGGACTAGCTTGCGCTACGAGCAGTACTTC.

In its sample, this clone was seen many times. This chain connects TRBV9 to TRBJ2-1; D may be TRBD1 (6 bases). The CDR3 is 17 residues long. V lost 0 bases and J lost 4, with 17 bases in between. Germline V gene data show CDR1 as SGDLS and CDR2 as YYNGEE. The CDR3 protein is CASSVAYRESSYNEQFF. As DNA, the CDR3 is TGTGCCAGCAGCGTAGCTTACAGGGAAAGTTCTTACAATGAGCAGTTCTTC.

The CDR3 loop reads CSVEGTGGSGYTF. Here the CDR3 DNA reads TGCAGCGTTGAGGGGACAGGGGGTAGCGGCTACACCTTC. This chain connects TRBV29-1 to TRBJ1-2; 11 bases match TRBD1. V shed 3 bases, J shed 8 bases, and the junction held 5 bases outside the gene matches. The germline gives CDR1 SQVTM, CDR2 ANQGSEA. The CDR3 is 13 residues long.

This clone was observed once. V usage is TRBV9 and J usage is TRBJ2-7; D gene unclear. The V end lost 3 bases, the J end lost 6 bases, and 16 bases lay between the germline ends. Germline V lookup: CDR1 SGDLS, CDR2 YYNGEE. The CDR3 spans 14 residues. The CDR3 loop is CASSDGPTIGEQYF. CDR3 sequence (DNA): TGTGCCAGCAGCGATGGCCCTACCATCGGCGAGCAGTACTTC. Full variable domain (rest looked up from reference TRBV9 and TRBJ2-7): DSGVTQTPKHLITATGQRVTLRCSPRSGDLSVYWYQQSLDQGLQFLIQYYNGEERAKGNILERFSAQQFPDLHSELNLSSLELGDSALYFCASSDGPTIGEQYFGPGTRLTVT.

The gene calls are TRBV6-2 or TRBV6-3 and TRBJ2-5; D may correspond to TRBD1 or TRBD2 (5 bases each). This CDR3 has 15 amino acids. Per the germline V gene, CDR1 is MNHEY and CDR2 is SVGEGT. With 6 bases removed from V and 4 bases from J, the gap between germline ends came to 18 bases. This CDR3 is CASSLGTRQVETQYF. CDR3 sequence (DNA): TGTGCCAGCAGCCTCGGGACCCGGCAGGTAGAGACCCAGTACTTC.

The gene calls are TRBV18 and TRBJ2-3, with TRBD2 matching over 13 bases. J lost 3 bases, V lost 3 bases, and 3 bases had no gene match. The CDR3 is 16 residues long. Germline CDR1 KGHSH, CDR2 LQKENI. In DNA, the CDR3 is TGTGCCAGCTCACCCGGGACTAGCGGGGAAACAGATACGCAGTATTTT. The encoded protein is CASSPGTSGETDTQYF.

The rearrangement uses TRBV21-1 and TRBJ2-7; TRBD2, as called in the table, went unchecked against the DNA. TRBV21-1 is labeled a pseudogene. The length of the CDR3 is 19 residues. As DNA, the CDR3 is TGTGCCAGCAGCAAAGAAGTGACTAGCGGACTGGGGGGCTCCTACGAGCAGTACTTC. Its protein product is CASSKEVTSGLGGSYEQYF.

J is TRBJ1-2 and V is TRBV11-2; D is possibly TRBD1 (5 bases). CDR3 size: 15 residues. Looked up from germline, CDR1 is SGHAT and CDR2 is FQNNGV. Trimming took 2 bases from V and 7 from J, leaving 17 bases between them. CDR3 protein: CASSLKNGRERGYTF. The DNA for the CDR3 is TGTGCCAGCAGCTTAAAGAATGGCAGGGAGCGTGGCTACACCTTC.

V gene TRBV5-8 combines with J gene TRBJ2-1; D tentatively reads TRBD1 or TRBD2 (5 bases each). Trimming left V 1 base short and J 6 bases short, with 17 bases between. This CDR3 region has 16 residues. Germline CDR1 reads SGHTS; CDR2 reads YDEGEE. The CDR3 nucleotides read TGTGCCAGCAGCTTGTCGATGGGGGTGGCAAGCAATGAGCAGTTCTTC. Residues: CASSLSMGVASNEQFF.

CDR3 sequence: CASSPYVPGGNEKLFF. The CDR3 DNA sequence: TGTGCCAGCTCACCATATGTCCCAGGGGGTAATGAAAAACTGTTTTTT. The chain employs TRBV18 and TRBJ1-4; the match to TRBD1 covers 7 bases. The CDR3 loop spans 16 amino acids. Losses at the gene ends were 2 bases for V and 4 bases for J; bases not matched to a gene: 7. Per germline, CDR1 KGHSH and CDR2 LQKENI.

This clone was seen once. The rearrangement links TRBV4-3 to TRBJ1-2, with TRBD1 matching 11 bases. V lost 2 bases and J lost 8; bases outside the gene matches: 10. The CDR3 runs 16 residues. Per germline, CDR1 LGHNA and CDR2 YSLEER. CDR3 sequence (DNA): TGCGCCAGCAGCCAATACATGCCGGGACAGGGGGGCGGCTACACCTTC. Encoded protein: CASSQYMPGQGGGYTF.

Notes on this clone: This same CDR3 is encoded by further DNA sequences in the sample. In DNA form, the CDR3 reads TGTGCCAGCAGTTTAGGGAACACCGGGGAGCTGTTTTTT. It encodes CASSLGNTGELFF. The chain couples TRBV12-3 or TRBV12-4 to TRBJ2-2; D remains ambiguous. V was pared by 1 base and J by 1 base, with 1 base between. The length of the CDR3 is 13 residues.

The chain is built from TRBV18 and TRBJ1-5; D unresolved. This CDR3 spans 15 amino acids. Per the germline V gene, CDR1 is KGHSH and CDR2 is LQKENI. With 3 bases removed from V and 5 bases from J, the gap between germline ends came to 14 bases. CDR3 nucleotides: TGTGCCAGCTCACCCTTCGGGAAGCTCGATCAGCCCCAGCATTTT. Protein product: CASSPFGKLDQPQHF.

V usage is TRBV6-5 and J usage is TRBJ2-2; no reliable D call. The CDR3 totals 15 residues. V was clipped by 7 bases and J by 0 bases, with 12 bases between them. Germline CDR1 MNHEY, CDR2 SVGAGI. DNA of the CDR3: TGTGCCAGCAAAATTCCCATATCGAACACCGGGGAGCTGTTTTTT. It codes for CASKIPISNTGELFF.

This chain links TRBV6-2 or TRBV6-3 with TRBJ1-1; 7 nucleotides match TRBD1. This CDR3 has 18 residues. Trimming at V came to 2 bases and at J to 1 base, leaving 13 bases not matched to a gene. Germline V gene lookup returns CDR1 MNHEY and CDR2 SVGEGT. The DNA for the CDR3 is TGTGCCAGCAGTTACCCGTCTAGACGAGGGGGCTCGAACACTGAAGCTTTCTTT. It yields the protein CASSYPSRRGGSNTEAFF.

The chain carries TRBV9 and TRBJ2-7; TRBD1 or TRBD2 may be the D gene (5 bases each). The germline V and J ends were trimmed by 3 bases and 2 bases, with 15 bases remaining between them. The length of the CDR3 is 15 residues. Germline CDR1 and CDR2: SGDLS and YYNGEE. In nucleotides, the CDR3 is TGTGCCAGCAGCGATAGGGACGGAACCACCTACGAGCAGTACTTC. Translating gives CASSDRDGTTYEQYF.

V gene TRBV10-3 combines with J gene TRBJ2-1; 9 nucleotides agree with TRBD2. The CDR3 runs 15 residues. Germline trimming cut 4 bases from V and 5 bases from J; bases unmatched to any gene: 6. Germline V gene lookup returns CDR1 ENHRY and CDR2 SYGVKD. Here the CDR3 reads CAISVRGLADNEQFF. The CDR3, as DNA: TGTGCCATCAGTGTCAGGGGACTAGCAGACAATGAGCAGTTCTTC.

This rearrangement joins TRBV7-2 to TRBJ2-7; D is uncertain. V was cut by 4 bases and J by 0 bases, with 10 bases left in between. The CDR3 extends over 14 amino acids. Germline CDR1 SGHTA, CDR2 FQGNSA. CDR3 bases: TGTGCCAGCAGCTACCTGCTGAGCTCCTACGAGCAGTACTTC. It specifies CASSYLLSSYEQYF.

The CDR3 protein is CASSPEVGVNTEAFF. The CDR3 coding sequence is TGTGCCAGCAGCCCAGAGGTCGGGGTAAACACTGAAGCTTTCTTT. V is TRBV9 and J is TRBJ1-1; D is ambiguous. The germline V gene encodes CDR1 SGDLS and CDR2 YYNGEE. CDR3 length: 15 amino acids. The V and J ends lost 4 bases and 2 bases respectively, with 15 bases between them.

This clone appeared a single time. This chain joins TRBV18 and TRBJ1-1; TRBD1 is a possible D gene (5 bases). Germline V CDR1 and CDR2: KGHSH, LQKENI. Trimming took off 2 bases at V and 0 bases at J, with 10 bases between the two ends. CDR3 size: 15 residues. The DNA for the CDR3 is TGTGCCAGCTCACCATCGGGGCCGATGAACACTGAAGCTTTCTTT. This translates into CASSPSGPMNTEAFF.

This chain uses TRBV3-1 (or the pseudogene TRBV3-2) with TRBJ2-7; possible D gene TRBD2, 5 bases. Germline CDR1 is LGHDT and CDR2 is YNNKEL (reference sequence). The CDR3 runs to 14 residues. With 1 base removed from V and 6 bases from J, the gap between germline ends came to 13 bases. CDR3 in amino acids: CASSQVLSEGEQYF. As DNA, the CDR3 is TGTGCCAGCAGCCAAGTACTTTCTGAGGGCGAGCAGTACTTC.

The rearrangement joins TRBV6-5 to TRBJ2-7, with 9 bases that match TRBD1. V was pared by 5 bases and J by 4 bases, with 6 bases of the junction left unmatched. The CDR3 runs 14 residues. Germline V gene sequence: CDR1 MNHEY, CDR2 SVGAGI. The CDR3 nucleotides read TGTGCCAGCAGTAACAGACAGGGGGGATACGAGCAGTACTTC. This sequence encodes CASSNRQGGYEQYF.

The chain joins TRBV27 to TRBJ2-3; 11 nucleotides line up with TRBD2. CDR3 length: 15 amino acids. Germline values: CDR1 MNHEY, CDR2 SMNVEV (reference sequence). V dropped 6 bases and J dropped 4; count of bases not matched to a gene: 6. CDR3 residues: CASRPLAGVPDTQYF. Here the CDR3 DNA reads TGTGCCAGCAGGCCACTAGCGGGAGTCCCAGATACGCAGTATTTT.